These 7 T cell receptor beta chains share one sample of origin, sequenced in a study of identical twins. TCRdb analysed the 5' RACE reads with MiXCR anew, one entry per CDR3 protein. The table shows 600,000 to 700,000 distinct CDR3 sequences, with around 20% occurring only once. Separately, the same data were catalogued under a study of T cells expressing NK-cell markers.

The sample was PBMCs. These receptors were obtained from a woman aged 18-35 years in good health.

V usage is TRBV20-1 and J usage is TRBJ2-7; no firm D call. V lost 3 bases and J lost 4, with 10 bases in between. Germline CDR1 DFQATT, CDR2 SNEGSKA (reference sequence). This CDR3 comprises 12 residues. CDR3 nucleotides: TGCAGTGCTAGGGGGAACCCGTACGAGCAGTACTTC. Translating it yields CSARGNPYEQYF.

V usage is TRBV6-5 and J usage is TRBJ1-1; D is unclear. The CDR3 totals 15 residues. The germline CDR1 and CDR2 sequences are MNHEY and SVGAGI. V was pared by 2 bases and J by 0 bases, with 10 bases between. The CDR3 DNA reads as TGTGCCAGCAGTTACGGCAGGCCGATGAACACTGAAGCTTTCTTT. Translation gives CASSYGRPMNTEAFF.

This clonotype was detected a few times. The chain joins TRBV12-5 to TRBJ2-2; no definite D call. CDR3 length equals 13 residues. CDR1 is LGHNT and CDR2 is FRNRAP in the germline V gene. Deletions cut 5 bases from V and 4 bases from J, with 8 bases between. CDR3 sequence: CASGLYTTGELFF. CDR3 nucleotides: TGTGCTAGTGGTCTGTATACCACCGGGGAGCTGTTTTTT.

This clonotype was seen repeatedly, ten times or more. The chain carries TRBV6-1 and TRBJ2-7; the match to TRBD2 covers 7 bases. J lost 1 base, V lost 6 bases, and 9 bases had no gene match. This CDR3 has 15 residues. Germline loops: CDR1 MNHNS, CDR2 SASEGT. CDR3 sequence (DNA): TGTGCCAGCAGCCCCTACGGCGGGGGATCCTACGAGCAGTACTTC. Its translation: CASSPYGGGSYEQYF.

This clonotype has a single count. The genes are TRBV19 and TRBJ1-1; 8 nucleotides match TRBD1. The CDR3 extends over 16 amino acids. Germline V lookup: CDR1 LNHDA, CDR2 SQIVND (reference sequence). J was trimmed by 1 base and V by 1 base; bases with no gene match: 5. The CDR3 DNA reads TGTGCCAGTAGTATAGGACCAGGACAGGGGAACACTGAAGCTTTCTTT. Encoded protein: CASSIGPGQGNTEAFF.

The chain links TRBV7-6 to TRBJ2-1, with a possible D match to TRBD2 (6 bases). V was shortened by 4 bases and J by 5 bases, with 9 bases between the two germline ends. Germline V CDR1 and CDR2: SGHVS, FNYEAQ. The CDR3 runs 13 residues. The CDR3 coding sequence is TGTGCCAGCAGCTCTCGACTAGACAATGAGCAGTTCTTC. It encodes CASSSRLDNEQFF. Drawing the rest from reference TRBV7-6 and TRBJ2-1, the complete variable domain is GAGVSQSPRYKVTKRGQDVALRCDPISGHVSLYWYRQALGQGPEFLTYFNYEAQQDKSGLPNDRFSAERPEGSISTLTIQRTEQRDSAMYRCASSSRLDNEQFFGPGTRLTVL.

This clonotype was counted a few times. The rearrangement uses TRBV20-1 and TRBJ1-4; no definite D call. V lost 4 bases to trimming and J lost 8 bases, with 14 bases between them. The CDR3 runs 13 residues. Germline-derived CDR1 and CDR2 are DFQATT and SNEGSKA (reference sequence). The CDR3 loop reads CSATRTGKEKLFF. In DNA form, the CDR3 reads TGCAGTGCTACCAGGACGGGGAAAGAAAAACTGTTTTTT.